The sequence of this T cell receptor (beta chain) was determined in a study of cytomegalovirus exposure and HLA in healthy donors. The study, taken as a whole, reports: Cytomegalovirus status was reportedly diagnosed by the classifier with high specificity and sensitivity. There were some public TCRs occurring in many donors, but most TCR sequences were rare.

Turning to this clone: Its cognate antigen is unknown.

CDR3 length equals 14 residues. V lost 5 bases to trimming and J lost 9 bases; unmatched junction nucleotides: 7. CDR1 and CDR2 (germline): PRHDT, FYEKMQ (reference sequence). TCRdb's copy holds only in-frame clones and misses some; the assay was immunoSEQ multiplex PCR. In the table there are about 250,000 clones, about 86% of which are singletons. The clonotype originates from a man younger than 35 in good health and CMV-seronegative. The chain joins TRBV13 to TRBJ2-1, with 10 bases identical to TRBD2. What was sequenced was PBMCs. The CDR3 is CASSGGLALGEQFF. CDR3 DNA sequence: TGTGCCAGCAGCGGGGGACTAGCGCTGGGTGAGCAGTTCTTC.